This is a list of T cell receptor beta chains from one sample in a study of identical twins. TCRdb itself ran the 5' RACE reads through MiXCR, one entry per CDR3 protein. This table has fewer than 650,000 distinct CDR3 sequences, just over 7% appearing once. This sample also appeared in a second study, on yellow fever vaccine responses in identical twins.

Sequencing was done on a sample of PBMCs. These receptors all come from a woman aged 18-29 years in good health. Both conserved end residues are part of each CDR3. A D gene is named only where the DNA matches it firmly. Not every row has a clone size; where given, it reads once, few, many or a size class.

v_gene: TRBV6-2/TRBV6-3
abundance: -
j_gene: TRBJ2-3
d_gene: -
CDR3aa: CASRYRYTDTQYF
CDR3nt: TGTGCCAGCAGATACAGGTACACAGATACGCAGTATTTT

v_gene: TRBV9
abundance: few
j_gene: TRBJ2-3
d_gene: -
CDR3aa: CASSVEGGPSTDTQYF
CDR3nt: TGTGCCAGCAGCGTAGAGGGGGGACCTAGCACAGATACGCAGTATTTT

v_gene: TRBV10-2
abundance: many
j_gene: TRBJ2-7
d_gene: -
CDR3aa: CASSGTWTGLNYEQYF
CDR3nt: TGCGCCAGCAGTGGGACCTGGACCGGCCTGAACTACGAGCAGTACTTC

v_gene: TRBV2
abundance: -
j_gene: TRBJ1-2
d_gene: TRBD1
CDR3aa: CASSPDRGGNYGYTF
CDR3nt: TGTGCCAGCAGTCCAGACAGGGGTGGTAACTATGGCTACACCTTC

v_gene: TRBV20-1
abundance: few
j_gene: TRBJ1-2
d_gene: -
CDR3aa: CSARAPDQNYGYTF
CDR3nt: TGCAGTGCTAGAGCTCCCGACCAAAACTATGGCTACACCTTC

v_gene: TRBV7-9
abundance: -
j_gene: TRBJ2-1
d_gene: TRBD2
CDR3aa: CASSPGGQHNEQFF
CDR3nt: TGTGCCAGCAGCCCGGGGGGGCAGCACAATGAGCAGTTCTTC

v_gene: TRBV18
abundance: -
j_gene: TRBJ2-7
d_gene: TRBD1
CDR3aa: CASSPSTGTYEQYF
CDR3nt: TGTGCCAGCTCACCGTCGACAGGGACATACGAGCAGTACTTC

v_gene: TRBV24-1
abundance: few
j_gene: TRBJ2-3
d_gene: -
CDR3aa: CATSDLAGAKQYF
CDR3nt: TGTGCCACCAGTGATTTAGCAGGGGCCAAGCAGTATTTT

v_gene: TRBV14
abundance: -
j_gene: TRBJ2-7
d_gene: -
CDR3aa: CASRQGGWGGPDEQYF
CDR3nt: TGTGCCAGCAGGCAAGGGGGCTGGGGGGGTCCGGACGAGCAGTACTTC

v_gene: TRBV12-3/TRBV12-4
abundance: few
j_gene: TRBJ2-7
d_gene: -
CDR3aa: CASSPRAVKIYEQYF
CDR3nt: TGTGCCAGCAGTCCAAGGGCGGTCAAAATCTACGAGCAGTACTTC

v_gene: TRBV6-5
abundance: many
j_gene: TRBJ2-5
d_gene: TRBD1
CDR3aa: CASSYSFGTGQETQYF
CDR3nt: TGTGCCAGCAGTTACTCCTTTGGGACAGGTCAAGAGACCCAGTACTTC

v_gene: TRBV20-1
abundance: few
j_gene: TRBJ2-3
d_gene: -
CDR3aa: CSARAPAGRGDTQYF
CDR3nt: TGCAGTGCTAGAGCTCCGGCCGGGAGAGGAGATACGCAGTATTTT

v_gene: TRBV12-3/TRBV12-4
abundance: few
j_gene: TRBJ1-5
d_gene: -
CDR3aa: CASRPRGLQPQHF
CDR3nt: TGTGCCAGCCGCCCCAGGGGACTTCAGCCCCAGCATTTT

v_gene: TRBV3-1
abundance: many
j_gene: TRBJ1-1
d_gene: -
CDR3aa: CASSLGPGHTEAFF
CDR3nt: TGTGCCAGCAGCCTCGGGCCCGGACACACTGAAGCTTTCTTT